This is a list of T cell receptor beta chains from one sample in a study of Ad26.COV2.S vaccination and SARS-CoV-2 variants. TCRdb's table, derived via immunoSEQ multiplex PCR, lists solely in-frame clones and lacks some. The table has 300,000 to 400,000 clones, around four fifths seen once. The input for sequencing was peripheral blood, taken in a trial of Ad26.COV2.S vaccine versus placebo. The receptor set was obtained from a person between 18 and 65 years old who received the Ad26.COV2.S COVID-19 vaccine or a placebo. The CDR3 runs from the conserved cysteine through the conserved F or W. The order of the fields is CDR3 DNA, CDR3 protein, clone size, D gene, V gene, J gene. D genes are given only for firm matches. A clone size is listed for some rows: how often the clone was seen (once, few, many), or a class if it is expanded.

TGCAGCGTCGAGGGGGACAGAGAGACCCAGTACTTC	CSVEGDRETQYF	.	TRBD1	TRBV29-1	TRBJ2-5
TGTGCCAGCAGCTTTACCCTGAACACTGAAGCTTTCTTT	CASSFTLNTEAFF	.	.	TRBV11-2	TRBJ1-1
TGTGCCAGCAGCCCCTCGGGGGGAAAGCAAGAGACCCAGTACTTC	CASSPSGGKQETQYF	.	TRBD2	TRBV7-3	TRBJ2-5
TGTGCCAGCTCACCAGGGGAAGGCTACGAGCAGTACTTC	CASSPGEGYEQYF	.	.	TRBV18	TRBJ2-7
TGTGCCAGCAGCTTAGGACAGGCTTACAATGAGCAGTTCTTC	CASSLGQAYNEQFF	.	.	TRBV7-7	TRBJ2-1
TGTGCCAGCAGCCTGACTAGCGGTGGGGGGACAGATACGCAGTATTTT	CASSLTSGGGTDTQYF	.	TRBD2	TRBV4-2	TRBJ2-3
TGCAGTGCTAGTTCCACAGGGGTAGGTGGCTACACCTTC	CSASSTGVGGYTF	once	TRBD1	TRBV20-1	TRBJ1-2
TGTGCCAGCAGCCAAGATCTTCCGACAGGGAGTGGGGAGACCCAGTACTTC	CASSQDLPTGSGETQYF	.	TRBD1	TRBV4-2	TRBJ2-5
TGTGCCAGCAGAGGGACTACTAACTATGGCTACACCTTC	CASRGTTNYGYTF	.	.	TRBV9	TRBJ1-2
TGCGCCAGCGGAATTGGGGGGAATGAAAAACTGTTTTTT	CASGIGGNEKLFF	few	.	TRBV5-1	TRBJ1-4
TGTGCCAGCAGACAGCTTACAACAGATACGCAGTATTTT	CASRQLTTDTQYF	.	.	TRBV6-6	TRBJ2-3
TGTGCCAACCCCCATGGGTTGAACACTGAAGCTTTCTTT	CANPHGLNTEAFF	.	.	TRBV2	TRBJ1-1
TGTGCCAGCAGCTTAGTGTTCGGGATTGAGTATGGCTACACCTTC	CASSLVFGIEYGYTF	.	.	TRBV11-3	TRBJ1-2
TGTGCCAGCAGCTTAGGAGGCTTCGGTTACACCATATATTTT	CASSLGGFGYTIYF	.	.	TRBV7-2	TRBJ1-3
TGTGCCACCGGACGACTGTTGAATCAGCCCCAGCATTTT	CATGRLLNQPQHF	many	.	TRBV27	TRBJ1-5